This passage covers 32 T cell receptor beta chains from one sample sequenced in a study of shared clonotypes between healthy human individuals. Some clones are missing from TCRdb's copy, which holds only in-frame ones; the method was immunoSEQ multiplex PCR. The repertoire holds a few million clones, 90% to 95% seen once, with over 0.12% in the top ten. The sample was naive CD4+ T cells sorted from blood. The subset here: CD45RA+ positively selected. Receptor source: a man younger than 30 in good health.

The chain employs TRBV7-2 and TRBJ2-1; TRBD2 aligns across 12 bases. The CDR3 consists of 15 residues. With 4 bases clipped from V and 9 bases from J, the junction kept 7 bases outside the gene matches. Germline V lookup: CDR1 SGHTA, CDR2 FQGNSA. The CDR3 nucleotides read TGTGCCAGCAGCTCGGGACTAGCGGGTGCTCTTGAGCAGTTCTTC. Translation: CASSSGLAGALEQFF.

This clone was found once. A single base separates this from a much larger clone, so it may be a read error. Within the sample, other DNA sequences also encode this same CDR3. The CDR3 bases are TGTGCCAGCAGCTTGACAGGGAACACTGAAGCTTTCTTT. This gives the protein CASSLTGNTEAFF. V and J are TRBV7-9 and TRBJ1-1; weak D call: TRBD1 (6 bases). V was clipped by 3 bases and J by 1 base, with 6 bases between them. The germline gives CDR1 SEHNR, CDR2 FQNEAQ (reference sequence). This CDR3 region has 13 residues.

This rearrangement joins TRBV5-1 to TRBJ2-5; D possibly corresponds to TRBD2 (6 bases). The V end lost 0 bases, the J end lost 5 bases, and 11 bases lay between the germline ends. Germline V gene sequence: CDR1 SGHRS, CDR2 YFSETQ. The CDR3 has 14 residues. As DNA, the CDR3 is TGCGCCAGCAGCTTGGAAGGGAGGAGCGAGACCCAGTACTTC. This codes for CASSLEGRSETQYF.

Written as DNA, the CDR3 is TGTGCCTGGAGTGTAGGGTGGCAGATTTATGGCTACACCTTC. It is translated as CAWSVGWQIYGYTF. The V gene is TRBV30, the J gene TRBJ1-2; D gene ambiguous. Between the trimmed V and J ends, which lost 0 bases and 5 bases, there was a span of 13 bases. Germline V lookup: CDR1 GTSNPN, CDR2 SVGIG (reference sequence). This CDR3 is built from 14 residues.

The genes are TRBV28 and TRBJ1-4; 10 positions agree with TRBD1. V trimming: 5 bases; J trimming: 8 bases; junction bases outside the gene matches: 8. The CDR3 contains 15 residues. Germline CDR1 reads MDHEN; CDR2 reads SYDVKM. CDR3 loop: CASSDWDRGKEKLFF. The CDR3 DNA follows: TGTGCCAGCAGTGATTGGGACAGGGGTAAAGAAAAACTGTTTTTT.

V is TRBV19 and J is TRBJ2-6; D not certain. Germline V gives CDR1 LNHDA, CDR2 SQIVND (reference sequence). V was trimmed by 5 bases and J by 0 bases, leaving 8 bases between them. The length of the CDR3 is 15 residues. CDR3 bases: TGTGCCAGTAGTCCCAGGAACTCTGGGGCCAACGTCCTGACTTTC. Translated, it gives CASSPRNSGANVLTF.

The chain links TRBV6-6 to TRBJ2-4, with TRBD2 matching over 8 bases. Per the germline V gene, CDR1 is MNHNY and CDR2 is SVGAGI (reference sequence). This CDR3 contains 14 residues. The J segment lost 9 bases and the V segment lost 2 bases, leaving 6 bases of the junction unmatched. The CDR3 is CASSYRERGGIQYF. CDR3 DNA: TGTGCCAGCAGTTACCGAGAACGGGGGGGCATTCAGTACTTC.

This chain uses TRBV27 with TRBJ1-6; TRBD1 is a possible D gene (5 bases). The V gene's germline CDR1 is MNHEY and CDR2 SMNVEV (reference sequence). V lost 4 bases and J 7 bases, leaving 17 bases between the germline ends. This CDR3 contains 16 residues. The CDR3 nucleotides are TGTGCCAGCAGTTCTCTACAGGTGGGGGGAAATTCACCCCTCCACTTT. Its protein product is CASSSLQVGGNSPLHF.

The chain couples TRBV19 to TRBJ2-1; no definite D call. Germline lookup yields CDR1 LNHDA and CDR2 SQIVND (reference sequence). Trimming shortened V by 3 bases and J by 6 bases, and 21 bases separated the two germline ends. This CDR3 region has 17 residues. The DNA of the CDR3 is TGTGCCAGTAGTATTCGAGGAACGGGCCCACGACCCAATGAGCAGTTCTTC. Encoded protein: CASSIRGTGPRPNEQFF.

The rearrangement joins TRBV28 to TRBJ2-3; D is ambiguous. V lost 6 bases to trimming and J lost 4 bases, with 20 bases between them. The germline V gene encodes CDR1 MDHEN and CDR2 SYDVKM. The CDR3 has 16 residues. CDR3 nucleotide sequence: TGTGCCAGCAGCAATCTTGTCGTGAGGTTTTCAGATACGCAGTATTTT. Translated: CASSNLVVRFSDTQYF.

This clone was counted a single time. CDR3 amino acids: CASSLDVWRENTEAFF. The CDR3 DNA is TGCGCCAGCAGCTTGGACGTATGGCGGGAAAACACTGAAGCTTTCTTT. The chain joins TRBV5-1 to TRBJ1-1; D not certain. The CDR3 spans 16 residues. V shed 0 bases and J shed 2 bases, with 14 bases lying between them. Germline assignment: CDR1 SGHRS and CDR2 YFSETQ.

Concerning this clone: This CDR3 is also generated by other DNA sequences in the sample. V gene TRBV6-6 combines with J gene TRBJ1-5; a weak D match, TRBD1 (6 bases). V lost 2 bases and J lost 2, with 7 bases in between. Per germline, CDR1 MNHNY and CDR2 SVGAGI (reference sequence). The CDR3 loop spans 14 amino acids. CDR3 protein: CASSYAGGNQPQHF. CDR3 nucleotides: TGTGCCAGCAGTTACGCAGGGGGCAATCAGCCCCAGCATTTT.

V and J are TRBV28 and TRBJ2-5, with 14 bases aligning to TRBD2. After removal of 5 bases from V and 4 bases from J, the junction contained 0 bases not matched to a gene. The CDR3 is 14 amino acids. Germline CDR1 and CDR2: MDHEN and SYDVKM. The CDR3 nucleotides are TGTGCCAGCAGTGGGACTAGCGGGGGAGAGACCCAGTACTTC. Amino acids: CASSGTSGGETQYF.

V usage is TRBV2 and J usage is TRBJ1-4; the match to TRBD1 covers 7 bases. CDR1 is SNHLY, CDR2 FYNNEI, per germline. The CDR3 runs 13 residues. The V segment lost 8 bases and the J segment 4 bases; nucleotides outside the gene matches: 4. The CDR3 sequence: CASLNRGNEKLFF. CDR3 DNA: TGTGCCAGCCTGAACAGGGGTAATGAAAAACTGTTTTTT.

This sequence joins TRBV19 and TRBJ2-5; possibly TRBD2 for D (6 bases). This CDR3 has 18 residues. V lost 4 bases and J lost 1, with 22 bases in between. Germline lookup yields CDR1 LNHDA and CDR2 SQIVND (reference sequence). The CDR3 here is CASSKAGLSSNIQETQYF. CDR3 DNA sequence: TGTGCCAGTAGTAAGGCGGGGTTATCGTCAAACATCCAAGAGACCCAGTACTTC.

V is TRBV5-1 and J is TRBJ2-7; 9 bases agree with TRBD2. Germline CDR1 and CDR2: SGHRS and YFSETQ. CDR3 length equals 19 residues. With V trimmed by 0 bases and J by 1 base, 14 bases remained unmatched. CDR3 bases: TGCGCCAGCAGCTTGGGGTTAGCGGGGGTGTTCGCTAATTCCTACGAGCAGTACTTC. Protein product: CASSLGLAGVFANSYEQYF.

Notes on this clone: This specimen includes other DNA sequences encoding the same CDR3. V and J are TRBV6-5 and TRBJ2-7; TRBD2 aligns across 13 bases. The V and J ends lost 6 bases and 4 bases, in that order; junction bases with no gene match: 6. Germline CDR1 and CDR2: MNHEY and SVGAGI. The CDR3 has 15 residues. The CDR3 reads CASSRTSGSSYEQYF. CDR3 nucleotides: TGTGCCAGCAGCCGGACTAGCGGGAGTTCTTACGAGCAGTACTTC.

Regarding this clone: The identical CDR3 is also encoded by other nucleotide sequences in the sample. J is TRBJ2-1 and V is TRBV19, with D hard to call. Looked up from germline, CDR1 is LNHDA and CDR2 is SQIVND (reference sequence). V gave up 5 bases and J gave up 2 bases, with 4 bases separating them. The CDR3 spans 12 residues. The chain's CDR3 is CASSGTYNEQFF. CDR3 sequence (DNA): TGTGCCAGTAGTGGCACCTACAATGAGCAGTTCTTC.

V gene TRBV2 combines with J gene TRBJ1-1; maybe TRBD1 (5 bases). Trimming cost V 3 bases and J 6 bases, with 11 bases left between them. Germline CDR1 is SNHLY and CDR2 is FYNNEI. The CDR3 sequence is 13 residues long. The CDR3, as DNA: TGTGCCAGCAGTGAGGGACCGGTCGCTGAAGCTTTCTTT. Amino acids: CASSEGPVAEAFF.

This clone was observed a few times. Within the sample, other DNA sequences also encode this same CDR3. The gene calls are TRBV30 and TRBJ1-5, with 8 nucleotides matching TRBD1. Germline CDR1 reads GTSNPN; CDR2 reads SVGIG (reference sequence). The CDR3 length is 14 residues. After removal of 1 base from V and 3 bases from J, the junction contained 2 bases not matched to a gene. CDR3: CAWSGTGSNQPQHF. The CDR3 DNA is TGTGCCTGGAGTGGGACAGGGTCCAATCAGCCCCAGCATTTT.

This clone came up a few times. The chain carries TRBV18 and TRBJ1-1, with D unclear. V lost 0 bases and J lost 1, with 12 bases in between. The CDR3 is made up of 16 amino acids. The germline CDR1 and CDR2 sequences are KGHSH and LQKENI. The CDR3, as DNA: TGTGCCAGCTCACCACCATTGAGAGGGCAGAACACTGAAGCTTTCTTT. Encoded protein: CASSPPLRGQNTEAFF.

Remarks on this clone: A junction boundary mismatches the germline segment, possibly from a read error. This rearrangement joins TRBV19 to TRBJ1-2; D call uncertain. Germline CDR1 LNHDA, CDR2 SQIVND (reference sequence). The CDR3 loop spans 15 amino acids. The DNA for the CDR3 is TGTGCCAGTAGTGTAGACCTACAAAAGGGCTATGGCTACACCTTC. It is translated as CASSVDLQKGYGYTF. Together with reference TRBV19 and TRBJ1-2, the CDR3 gives the full variable domain: DGGITQSPKYLFRKEGQNVTLSCEQNLNHDAMYWYRQDPGQGLRLIYYSQIVNDFQKGDIAEGYSVSREKKESFPLTVTSAQKNPTAFYLCASSVDLQKGYGYTFGSGTRLTVV.

This clone was counted a single time. This chain joins TRBV2 and TRBJ1-5; D ambiguous. The germline gives CDR1 SNHLY, CDR2 FYNNEI. V lost 6 bases to trimming and J lost 6 bases, with 15 bases between them. The CDR3 loop spans 14 amino acids. CDR3 sequence: CASRKAVSSQPQHF. In DNA form, the CDR3 reads TGTGCCAGCAGAAAGGCAGTCTCAAGTCAGCCCCAGCATTTT.

V gene TRBV27 combines with J gene TRBJ2-5; D is tentatively TRBD1 or TRBD2 (6 bases each). The CDR3 is 15 amino acids. The V gene's germline CDR1 is MNHEY and CDR2 SMNVEV (reference sequence). Trimming removed 0 bases from V and 2 bases from J, with 10 bases in between. The CDR3 coding sequence is TGTGCCAGCAGTTTATCGGGGGGACATCAAGAGACCCAGTACTTC. As protein: CASSLSGGHQETQYF.

This clone was seen only once. The same CDR3 arises from other DNA sequences in this sample as well. The V call is TRBV7-2, the J call TRBJ2-5; TRBD2 aligns across 8 bases. This CDR3 is 13 amino acids long. Germline V gene data show CDR1 as SGHTA and CDR2 as FQGNSA. The V gene end was trimmed by 4 bases and the J gene end by 5 bases; junction bases not matched to a gene: 3. The CDR3 here is CASSSGLVETQYF. CDR3 DNA: TGTGCCAGCAGCTCGGGACTAGTGGAGACCCAGTACTTC.

The gene calls are TRBV19 and TRBJ2-1; 7 nucleotides match TRBD1. Per the germline V gene, CDR1 is LNHDA and CDR2 is SQIVND (reference sequence). The trim removed 0 bases at V and 4 bases at J, leaving 6 bases unmatched. This CDR3 comprises 16 residues. CDR3 bases: TGTGCCAGTAGTATAGACGGGACAGAAACGTACAATGAGCAGTTCTTC. It encodes CASSIDGTETYNEQFF.

The J gene is TRBJ1-6, the V gene TRBV5-1, with a possible D match to TRBD1 (6 bases). Trimming cost V 1 base and J 11 bases, with 13 bases left between them. The CDR3 runs to 14 residues. Germline assignment: CDR1 SGHRS and CDR2 YFSETQ. CDR3 residues: CASSLLAGAPPLHF. Here the CDR3 DNA reads TGCGCCAGCAGCTTGCTGGCAGGGGCTCCACCCCTCCACTTT.

V usage is TRBV7-8 and J usage is TRBJ1-6; D is unclear. The germline gives CDR1 SGHVS, CDR2 FQNEAQ. V was clipped by 0 bases and J by 7 bases, with 1 base between them. The CDR3 loop spans 12 amino acids. CDR3 nucleotide sequence: TGTGCCAGCAGCTTAGCCAATTCACCCCTCCACTTT. Its protein product is CASSLANSPLHF.

V usage is TRBV9 and J usage is TRBJ1-6; 8 bases match TRBD1. Trimming cost V 0 bases and J 10 bases; bases outside gene matches: 12. The CDR3 sequence is 17 residues long. The germline gives CDR1 SGDLS, CDR2 YYNGEE. CDR3 coding DNA: TGTGCCAGCAGCGTAGGCCCCATAGACAGGGGCCCCTCACCCCTCCACTTT. Protein product: CASSVGPIDRGPSPLHF. Together with reference TRBV9 and TRBJ1-6, the CDR3 gives the full variable domain: DSGVTQTPKHLITATGQRVTLRCSPRSGDLSVYWYQQSLDQGLQFLIQYYNGEERAKGNILERFSAQQFPDLHSELNLSSLELGDSALYFCASSVGPIDRGPSPLHFGNGTRLTVT.

This clone was counted once. This specimen includes other DNA sequences encoding the same CDR3. The chain employs TRBV18 and TRBJ2-3; D unresolved. This CDR3 is built from 14 residues. Germline lookup yields CDR1 KGHSH and CDR2 LQKENI. V dropped 0 bases and J dropped 1 base, with 5 bases sitting between them. The CDR3 loop is CASSPPAGTDTQYF. In DNA form, the CDR3 reads TGTGCCAGCTCACCACCCGCAGGCACAGATACGCAGTATTTT.

This clone was found once. CDR3 in amino acids: CASSGGTGNPQETQYF. The CDR3 bases are TGTGCCAGCAGTGGCGGGACAGGGAATCCCCAAGAGACCCAGTACTTC. The chain couples TRBV2 to TRBJ2-5; TRBD1 matches at 9 bases. Germline V gene sequence: CDR1 SNHLY, CDR2 FYNNEI. Losses at the gene ends were 4 bases for V and 1 base for J; bases not matched to a gene: 7. The CDR3 spans 16 residues.

The J gene is TRBJ2-7, the V gene TRBV6-5, with 10 nucleotides matching TRBD1. The CDR3 runs 15 residues. Germline V gene sequence: CDR1 MNHEY, CDR2 SVGAGI. The ends lost 6 bases at V and 0 bases at J; junction bases unmatched: 5. For the CDR3, the DNA is TGTGCCAGCAGCCCGGGACAGGGGAACTCCTACGAGCAGTACTTC. Translating gives CASSPGQGNSYEQYF.